These T cell receptor beta chains were read from a single sample in a study of blood T cell repertoires in COVID-19. Measured with immunoSEQ multiplex PCR; TCRdb has only the in-frame clones, and not every one. The sample lists roughly 80,000 clones; more than 90% were seen once. The material sequenced was peripheral blood. The receptor source for this set is a man aged 55 to 70 with acute or convalescent COVID-19. The CDR3 runs from the conserved cysteine through the conserved F or W. The D gene is left open where the match is weak. A clone size is listed for some rows: how often the clone was seen (once, few, many), or a class if it is expanded.

TRBV6-5	-	TRBJ2-7	-	CASSYYARGGSYEQYF	TGTGCCAGCAGTTACTACGCCAGGGGCGGGTCCTACGAGCAGTACTTC
TRBV5-4	-	TRBJ1-2	-	CASNRFSPPNYGYTF	TGTGCCAGCAATCGGTTCTCTCCTCCTAACTATGGCTACACCTTC
TRBV27	TRBD1	TRBJ1-1	-	CASSRQGRSTEAFF	TGTGCCAGCAGCCGACAGGGGAGAAGCACTGAAGCTTTCTTT
TRBV7-2	TRBD2	TRBJ2-4	-	CASSLASSGQYF	TGTGCCAGCAGCTTAGCCTCTAGCGGTCAGTACTTC
TRBV5-6	TRBD1	TRBJ1-3	-	CASSLAGRGPGNTIYF	TGTGCCAGCAGCTTGGCCGGCAGGGGGCCTGGAAACACCATATATTTT
TRBV7-9	TRBD2	TRBJ2-7	few	CASSGHGGVDEQYF	TGTGCCAGCAGCGGCCACGGGGGGGTGGACGAGCAGTACTTC
TRBV19	-	TRBJ2-7	once	CASSKGGASYEQYF	TGTGCCAGTAGTAAAGGCGGGGCAAGCTACGAGCAGTACTTC
TRBV3-1/TRBV3-2	TRBD2	TRBJ2-7	-	CASSHGAGGTYEQYF	TGTGCCAGCAGCCACGGAGCGGGAGGTACCTACGAGCAGTACTTC
TRBV28	TRBD1	TRBJ1-4	-	CASSLTGTWEKLFF	TGTGCCAGCAGTCTGACAGGGACTTGGGAAAAACTGTTTTTT
TRBV5-6	-	TRBJ2-1	-	CASSLGSSHNEQFF	TGTGCCAGCAGCTTGGGTAGTTCCCACAATGAGCAGTTCTTC
TRBV5-4	TRBD2	TRBJ2-1	-	CASSLRREHNEQFF	TGTGCCAGCAGCTTGAGGCGGGAGCACAATGAGCAGTTCTTC
TRBV5-4	-	TRBJ2-2	-	CASSQDPGGNTGELFF	TGTGCCAGCAGCCAGGACCCGGGGGGCAACACCGGGGAGCTGTTTTTT
TRBV4-2	-	TRBJ1-2	-	CASSQDWSGNYGYTF	TGTGCCAGCAGCCAAGATTGGAGCGGAAACTATGGCTACACCTTC
TRBV7-8	-	TRBJ2-7	-	CASSQGLSEQYF	TGTGCCAGCAGCCAGGGACTTTCCGAGCAGTACTTC
TRBV9	-	TRBJ2-2	-	CASSPLSGGELFF	TGTGCCAGCAGCCCCCTGAGCGGCGGGGAGCTGTTTTTT
TRBV6-5	-	TRBJ2-7	-	CASILTPSSYEQYF	TGTGCCAGCATCTTAACGCCGAGCTCCTACGAGCAGTACTTC
TRBV14	-	TRBJ1-2	-	CASSQDLRSPGGENGYTF	TGTGCCAGCAGCCAAGATCTAAGATCGCCCGGAGGGGAAAATGGCTACACCTTC
TRBV18	-	TRBJ2-7	once	CASSLEPDTYEQYF	TGTGCCAGCTCACTGGAACCCGACACCTACGAGCAGTACTTC
TRBV7-3	TRBD2	TRBJ2-3	-	CASSLNPSGTADTQYF	TGTGCCAGCAGCTTAAACCCTAGCGGGACCGCAGATACGCAGTATTTT
TRBV3-1/TRBV3-2	-	TRBJ1-5	-	CASSQVPGRGQPQHF	TGTGCCAGCAGCCAAGTGCCAGGGCGAGGCCAGCCCCAGCATTTT
TRBV5-1	TRBD1	TRBJ1-3	once	CASKGQLSGNTIYF	TGCGCCAGCAAGGGACAGCTCTCTGGAAACACCATATATTTT
TRBV13	TRBD2	TRBJ2-1	once	CASTAEWPSGSGGAMRISNEQFF	TGTGCCAGCACCGCCGAATGGCCTAGCGGGAGCGGAGGTGCAATGAGGATTAGCAATGAGCAGTTCTTC
TRBV4-3	TRBD2	TRBJ2-7	once	CASSQSGTSGAYEQYF	TGCGCCAGCAGCCAATCCGGGACTAGCGGCGCCTACGAGCAGTACTTC
TRBV30	-	TRBJ1-1	-	CAWSVSVEAFF	TGTGCCTGGAGTGTATCAGTTGAAGCTTTCTTT
TRBV30	TRBD2	TRBJ2-1	-	CAWKDGTSHYNEQFF	TGTGCCTGGAAGGATGGGACTAGCCACTACAATGAGCAGTTCTTC
TRBV9	TRBD1	TRBJ2-3	-	CASSVGDRVGDTQYF	TGTGCCAGCAGCGTAGGGGACAGGGTCGGGGATACGCAGTATTTT
TRBV7-6	-	TRBJ2-3	-	CASSLAVGSGTDTQYF	TGTGCCAGCAGCTTAGCGGTTGGCTCAGGCACAGATACGCAGTATTTT
TRBV4-3	TRBD2	TRBJ2-2	-	CASSQERLAENTGELFF	TGCGCCAGCAGCCAAGAACGGCTAGCGGAAAACACCGGGGAGCTGTTTTTT
TRBV4-3	TRBD1	TRBJ2-7	-	CASSQDVGQGDEQYF	TGCGCCAGCAGCCAAGATGTGGGACAGGGGGACGAGCAGTACTTC
TRBV27	-	TRBJ1-6	once	CASSTGFGSPLHF	TGTGCCAGCAGTACAGGGTTTGGTTCACCCCTCCACTTT
TRBV7-5	-	TRBJ2-1	-	CARIGTSGRLTNEQFF	TGTGCCAGAATTGGGACTAGCGGGAGGCTGACAAATGAGCAGTTCTTC
TRBV5-6	-	TRBJ1-3	few	CASSPPGSTGNTIYF	TGTGCCAGCAGCCCTCCGGGGAGCACTGGAAACACCATATATTTT
TRBV19	-	TRBJ1-2	-	CASSNGGADYGYTF	TGTGCCAGTAGTAATGGGGGCGCGGACTATGGCTACACCTTC
TRBV7-2	-	TRBJ2-1	-	CASSKPGKTYNEQFF	TGTGCCAGCAGCAAACCCGGGAAAACCTACAATGAGCAGTTCTTC
TRBV4-1	-	TRBJ1-4	-	CASSQDRATNEKLFF	TGCGCCAGCAGCCAAGACAGGGCAACTAATGAAAAACTGTTTTTT
TRBV12-3/TRBV12-4	-	TRBJ2-5	once	CASSIGSQETQYF	TGTGCCAGCAGTATCGGGAGCCAAGAGACCCAGTACTTC
TRBV19	-	TRBJ1-5	-	CASSDSLNQPQHF	TGTGCCAGTAGCGACAGCCTCAATCAGCCCCAGCATTTT
TRBV28	-	TRBJ1-1	-	CASSLITGRTEAFF	TGTGCCAGCAGTTTAATCACAGGGCGGACTGAAGCTTTCTTT
TRBV7-6	TRBD2	TRBJ2-1	-	CASSPWTSSDEQFF	TGTGCCAGCAGCCCCTGGACTAGCAGCGATGAGCAGTTCTTC
TRBV5-5	-	TRBJ2-7	-	CASSLGRRDRGYEQYF	TGTGCCAGCAGCTTGGGTAGGCGGGATCGGGGCTACGAGCAGTACTTC
TRBV5-1	-	TRBJ2-3	-	CASSPGLYITDTQYF	TGCGCCAGCAGCCCGGGACTCTATATCACAGATACGCAGTATTTT
TRBV30	TRBD1	TRBJ2-5	-	CAWSARTGGGETQYF	TGTGCCTGGAGTGCGCGGACAGGGGGGGGAGAGACCCAGTACTTC
TRBV7-3	-	TRBJ1-2	-	CASSLTSQAGWRDGYTF	TGTGCCAGCAGCTTAACAAGTCAGGCGGGGTGGCGGGATGGCTACACCTTC
TRBV12-3/TRBV12-4	-	TRBJ2-7	-	CASSLGLGYEQYF	TGTGCCAGCAGTTTGGGGCTGGGCTACGAGCAGTACTTC
TRBV4-3	TRBD2	TRBJ2-1	-	CASSQDSGWTSGSYEQFF	TGCGCCAGCAGCCAAGATTCGGGCTGGACTAGCGGGAGCTATGAGCAGTTCTTC
TRBV5-1	-	TRBJ1-5	-	CASSEPGQPQHF	TGCGCCAGCTCCGAACCCGGGCAGCCCCAGCATTTT
TRBV11-2	TRBD1	TRBJ2-5	-	CASSLGRGQAVAQYF	TGTGCCAGCAGCTTAGGGCGGGGACAGGCTGTGGCCCAGTACTTC
TRBV7-9	TRBD1	TRBJ1-1	-	CASSPLQGGITEAFF	TGTGCCAGCAGCCCCCTACAGGGGGGCATCACTGAAGCTTTCTTT
TRBV6-4	-	TRBJ2-5	-	CASSELAGQETQYF	TGTGCCAGCAGTGAACTAGCCGGCCAAGAGACCCAGTACTTC
TRBV4-2	TRBD2	TRBJ2-2	-	CASSQRVGLAGTGELFF	TGTGCCAGCAGCCAAAGGGTCGGGCTAGCGGGGACCGGGGAGCTGTTTTTT
TRBV3-1/TRBV3-2	TRBD2	TRBJ2-1	-	CASSLGTSGLNEQFF	TGTGCCAGCAGCCTCGGGACTAGCGGGCTCAATGAGCAGTTCTTC
TRBV4-3	-	TRBJ2-5	-	CASSQQGLYQETQYF	TGCGCCAGCAGCCAGCAGGGTTTGTACCAAGAGACCCAGTACTTC
TRBV12-3/TRBV12-4	-	TRBJ1-2	-	CASSPGGYGYTF	TGTGCCAGCAGTCCGGGGGGGTACGGCTACACCTTC
TRBV10-3	-	TRBJ1-1	-	CAISESFSGKGNTEAFF	TGTGCCATCAGTGAGTCGTTCTCGGGAAAAGGGAACACTGAAGCTTTCTTT
TRBV6-5	TRBD1	TRBJ2-7	-	CAAGAGGPYEQYF	TGTGCCGCAGGAGCAGGGGGCCCCTACGAGCAGTACTTC
TRBV25-1	TRBD1	TRBJ1-1	once	CASSDSGGTNRAEAFF	TGTGCCAGCAGTGACTCAGGGGGAACGAACCGGGCTGAAGCTTTCTTT